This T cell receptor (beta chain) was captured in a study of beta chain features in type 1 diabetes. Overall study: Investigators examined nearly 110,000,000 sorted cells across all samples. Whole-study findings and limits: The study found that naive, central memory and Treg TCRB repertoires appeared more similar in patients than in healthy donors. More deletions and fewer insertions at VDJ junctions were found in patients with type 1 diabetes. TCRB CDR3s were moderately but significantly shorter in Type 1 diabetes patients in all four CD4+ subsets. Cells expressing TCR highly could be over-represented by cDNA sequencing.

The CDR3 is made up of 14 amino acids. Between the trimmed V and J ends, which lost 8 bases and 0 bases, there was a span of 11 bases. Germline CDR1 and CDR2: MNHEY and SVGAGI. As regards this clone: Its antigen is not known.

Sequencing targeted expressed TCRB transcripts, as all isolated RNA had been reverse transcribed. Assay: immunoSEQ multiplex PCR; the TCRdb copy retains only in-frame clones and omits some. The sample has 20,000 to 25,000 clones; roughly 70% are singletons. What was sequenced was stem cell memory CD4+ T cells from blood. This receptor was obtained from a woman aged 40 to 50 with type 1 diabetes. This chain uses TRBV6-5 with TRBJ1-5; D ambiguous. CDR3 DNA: TGTGCCAGCGTAACGGTCTTTAGCAATCAGCCCCAGCATTTT. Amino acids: CASVTVFSNQPQHF.